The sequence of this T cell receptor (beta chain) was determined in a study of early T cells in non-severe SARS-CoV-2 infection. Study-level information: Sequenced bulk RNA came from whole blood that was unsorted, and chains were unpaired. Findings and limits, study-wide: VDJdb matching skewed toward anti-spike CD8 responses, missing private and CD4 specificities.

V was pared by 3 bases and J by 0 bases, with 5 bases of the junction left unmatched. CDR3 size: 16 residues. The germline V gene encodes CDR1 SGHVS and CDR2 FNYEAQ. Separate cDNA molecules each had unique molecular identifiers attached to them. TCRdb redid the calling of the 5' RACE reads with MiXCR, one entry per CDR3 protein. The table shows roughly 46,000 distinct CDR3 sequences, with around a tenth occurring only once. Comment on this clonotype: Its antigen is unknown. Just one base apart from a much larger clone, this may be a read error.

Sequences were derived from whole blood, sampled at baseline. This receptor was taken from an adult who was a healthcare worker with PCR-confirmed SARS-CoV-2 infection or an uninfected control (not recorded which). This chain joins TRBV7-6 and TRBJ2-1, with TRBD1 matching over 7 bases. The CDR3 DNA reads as TGTGCCAGCAGCTTGTTGGGACAGAGCTCCTACAATGAGCAGTTCTTC. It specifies CASSLLGQSSYNEQFF.